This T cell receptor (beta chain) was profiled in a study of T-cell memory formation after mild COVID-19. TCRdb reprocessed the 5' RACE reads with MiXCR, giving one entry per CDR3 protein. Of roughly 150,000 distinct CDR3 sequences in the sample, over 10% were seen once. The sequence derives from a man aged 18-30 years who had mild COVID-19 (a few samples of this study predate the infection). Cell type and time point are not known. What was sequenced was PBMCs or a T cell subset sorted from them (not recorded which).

CDR3 sequence (DNA): TGTGCCAGCAGCGTAGACGAAGGGAATTTTTCACCCCTCCACTTT. Residues: CASSVDEGNFSPLHF. The V gene is TRBV9, the J gene TRBJ1-6; D gene uncertain. The CDR3 covers 15 residues. Germline lookup yields CDR1 SGDLS and CDR2 YYNGEE. The V and J ends lost 0 bases and 9 bases respectively, with 13 bases between them.